The source of this T cell receptor (beta chain) is a study of cytomegalovirus exposure and HLA in healthy donors. Study background: Across 350 to 500 genotyped donors, just over 80% landed in the Caucasian-associated ancestry cluster.

The PCR had 60 Vbeta and 13 Jbeta primers. The protocol was immunoSEQ multiplex PCR, while the TCRdb copy is restricted to in-frame clones and leaves out a portion. The data contain around 130,000 clones, around 79% of them singletons. As regards this clone: Its antigen is as yet unknown.

Overall study findings and caveats: In vitro work confirmed that a few CMV-associated chains recognize CMV antigens. Certain sequence variants were highly shared and formed a cluster, and this cluster was likely a sequencing artifact. A link between a missense DCLRE1C variant and TCR beta V- and J-gene trimming emerged from a later analysis.

Per germline, CDR1 GTSNPN and CDR2 SVGIG (reference sequence). V dropped 5 bases and J dropped 0 bases, with 10 bases sitting between them. This CDR3 contains 13 residues. The sample taken for sequencing was PBMCs. The J gene is TRBJ1-1, the V gene TRBV30; D is ambiguous. The source of this sequence is a woman in her 40s in good health and CMV-seropositive. CDR3 nucleotides: TGTGCCTGGGCCGGGAAAATGAACACTGAAGCTTTCTTT. This gives the protein CAWAGKMNTEAFF.